These 10 T cell receptor beta chains share one sample of origin, sequenced in a study of Ad26.COV2.S vaccination and SARS-CoV-2 variants. Sequenced by immunoSEQ multiplex PCR; TCRdb stores in-frame clones only, minus some. The sample yields about 680,000 clones, roughly 90% seen once. Indicated treatment: around 19 received Ad26.COV2.S at low or high dose, single or two shots; several received placebo; per-sample allocation not given. Sampling occurred on day 63 after the first vaccine or placebo injection. The material sequenced was peripheral blood, taken in a trial of Ad26.COV2.S vaccine versus placebo. These receptors were taken from a person between 18 and 65 years old who received the Ad26.COV2.S COVID-19 vaccine or a placebo.

The chain employs TRBV10-3 and TRBJ2-3; possibly TRBD1 or TRBD2 for D (5 bases each). The germline V and J ends were trimmed by 2 bases and 0 bases, with 6 bases remaining between them. The germline CDR1 and CDR2 sequences are ENHRY and SYGVKD. The CDR3 consists of 14 residues. The CDR3 loop is CAISEGDSTDTQYF. CDR3 in DNA: TGTGCCATCAGTGAGGGGGACAGCACAGATACGCAGTATTTT.

The genes are TRBV19 and TRBJ1-6; 10 positions match TRBD1. The CDR3 consists of 15 residues. With V trimmed by 7 bases and J by 8 bases, 8 bases remained unmatched. Germline loops: CDR1 LNHDA, CDR2 SQIVND (reference sequence). The CDR3: CASNHRTGGYSPLHF. The CDR3 DNA sequence: TGTGCCAGTAATCACCGGACAGGGGGATATTCACCCCTCCACTTT.

The CDR3 coding sequence is TGTGCCAGCAGCTTACGCCCAGGCACAGATACGCAGTATTTT. It yields the protein CASSLRPGTDTQYF. This chain joins TRBV7-3 and TRBJ2-3, with D hard to call. V lost 2 bases to trimming and J lost 1 base, with 7 bases between them. Per the germline V gene, CDR1 is SGHTA and CDR2 is FQGTGA. The CDR3 loop spans 14 amino acids.

V gene TRBV7-3 combines with J gene TRBJ2-3; 12 bases map to TRBD2. The junction had 3 bases not matched to a gene; V was cut back by 4 bases and J by 4 bases. CDR1 is SGHTA and CDR2 is FQGTGA in the germline V gene. This CDR3 region has 15 residues. The CDR3 is CASSSTSGGSDTQYF. The CDR3 DNA sequence: TGTGCCAGCAGCTCCACTAGCGGGGGGTCAGATACGCAGTATTTT.

V gene TRBV7-2 combines with J gene TRBJ1-1, with no clear D. V dropped 3 bases and J dropped 6 bases, with 11 bases sitting between them. The V gene's germline CDR1 is SGHTA and CDR2 FQGNSA. The CDR3 is made up of 13 amino acids. As DNA, the CDR3 is TGTGCCAGCAGCTTGGACCGCAGGCCTGAAGCTTTCTTT. Its translation is CASSLDRRPEAFF.

V is TRBV19 and J is TRBJ2-7, with a tentative D call TRBD2 (6 bases). The V end lost 5 bases, the J end lost 2 bases, and 16 bases lay between the germline ends. Germline values: CDR1 LNHDA, CDR2 SQIVND (reference sequence). CDR3 length equals 15 residues. The CDR3 region has the DNA TGTGCCAGTAGTCACAGGACTAATACAGCCTACGAGCAGTACTTC. It specifies CASSHRTNTAYEQYF.

The V and J genes are TRBV18 and TRBJ2-1, with 14 positions matching TRBD2. The trim removed 9 bases at V and 0 bases at J, leaving 7 bases unmatched. The CDR3 totals 17 residues. Germline CDR1 and CDR2: KGHSH and LQKENI. CDR3 nucleotides: TGTGCCAGTGGGACTAGCGGGGGCAGAAGCTCCTACAATGAGCAGTTCTTC. Its translation: CASGTSGGRSSYNEQFF.

The chain uses TRBV5-6 and TRBJ2-7; no firm D call. CDR1 SGHDT and CDR2 YYEEEE come from the germline V gene. The CDR3 has 13 residues. The ends were cut back, 5 bases at V and 1 base at J, with 10 bases in the middle. The CDR3 nucleotides are TGTGCCAGCAGGATGACGGAATCCTACGAGCAGTACTTC. This encodes CASRMTESYEQYF.

The chain links TRBV5-1 to TRBJ2-7; 8 nucleotides match TRBD1. The CDR3 sequence is 14 residues long. V was clipped by 0 bases and J by 5 bases; unmatched bases: 4. The V gene's germline CDR1 is SGHRS and CDR2 YFSETQ. CDR3 amino acids: CASSLGQGMDEQYF. CDR3 nucleotide sequence: TGCGCCAGCAGCTTGGGACAGGGGATGGACGAGCAGTACTTC.

This clone occurred once. The chain combines TRBV5-1 with TRBJ1-2; 7 bases are shared with TRBD1. Per the germline V gene, CDR1 is SGHRS and CDR2 is YFSETQ. V lost 3 bases to trimming and J lost 5 bases; unmatched junction nucleotides: 7. The CDR3 has 14 amino acids. The CDR3 reads CASSSTGTSYGYTF. The CDR3 nucleotides are TGCGCCAGCAGCTCGACAGGGACCAGTTATGGCTACACCTTC.